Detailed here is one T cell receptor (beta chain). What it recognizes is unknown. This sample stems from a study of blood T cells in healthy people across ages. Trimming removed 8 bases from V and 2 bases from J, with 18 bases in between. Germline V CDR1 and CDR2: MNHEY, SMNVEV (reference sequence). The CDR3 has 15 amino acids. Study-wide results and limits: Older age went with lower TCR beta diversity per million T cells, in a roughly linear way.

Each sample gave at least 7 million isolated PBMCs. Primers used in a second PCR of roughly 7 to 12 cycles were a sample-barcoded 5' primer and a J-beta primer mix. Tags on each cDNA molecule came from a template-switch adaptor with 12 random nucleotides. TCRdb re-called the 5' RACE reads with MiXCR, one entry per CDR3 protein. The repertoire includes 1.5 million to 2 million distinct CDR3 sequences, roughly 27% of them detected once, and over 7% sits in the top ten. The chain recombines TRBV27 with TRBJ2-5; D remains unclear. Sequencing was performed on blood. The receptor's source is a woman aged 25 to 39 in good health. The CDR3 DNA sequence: TGTGCCAGCGTGCGCGGTCCTCGCCGGCAAGAGACCCAGTACTTC. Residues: CASVRGPRRQETQYF.